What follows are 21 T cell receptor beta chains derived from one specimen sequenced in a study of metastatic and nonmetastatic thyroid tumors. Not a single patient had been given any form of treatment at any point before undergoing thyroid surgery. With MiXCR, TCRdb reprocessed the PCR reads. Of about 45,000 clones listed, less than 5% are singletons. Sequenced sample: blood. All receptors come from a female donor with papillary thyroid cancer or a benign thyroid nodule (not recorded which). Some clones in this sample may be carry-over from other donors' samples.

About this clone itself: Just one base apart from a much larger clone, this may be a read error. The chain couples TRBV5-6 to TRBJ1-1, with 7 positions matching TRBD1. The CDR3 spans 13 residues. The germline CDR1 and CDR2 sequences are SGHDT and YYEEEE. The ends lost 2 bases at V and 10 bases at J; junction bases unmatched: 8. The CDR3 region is CASSFPDRVGAFF. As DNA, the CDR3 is TGTGCCAGCAGCTTTCCCGACAGGGTGGGAGCTTTCTTT.

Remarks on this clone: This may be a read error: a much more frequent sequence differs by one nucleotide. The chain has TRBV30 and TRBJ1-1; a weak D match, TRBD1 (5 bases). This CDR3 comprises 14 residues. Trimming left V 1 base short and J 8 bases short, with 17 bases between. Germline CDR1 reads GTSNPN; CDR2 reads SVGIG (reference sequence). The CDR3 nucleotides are TGTGCCTGGAGTGGGGGCAGGGATCTAGGAGAAGCTTTCTTT. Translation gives CAWSGGRDLGEAFF.

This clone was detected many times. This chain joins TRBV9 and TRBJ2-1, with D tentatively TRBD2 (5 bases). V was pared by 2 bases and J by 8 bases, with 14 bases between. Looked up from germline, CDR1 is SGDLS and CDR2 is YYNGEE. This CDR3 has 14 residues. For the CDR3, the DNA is TGTGCCAGCAGCGTTCGCCTAGCTCGCGATGAGCAGTTCTTC. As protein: CASSVRLARDEQFF.

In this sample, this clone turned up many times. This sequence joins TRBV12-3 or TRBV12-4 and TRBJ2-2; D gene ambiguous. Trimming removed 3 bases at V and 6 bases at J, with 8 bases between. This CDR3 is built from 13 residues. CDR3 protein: CASSLGKAGELFF. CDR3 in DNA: TGTGCCAGCAGTTTGGGAAAGGCCGGGGAGCTGTTTTTT.

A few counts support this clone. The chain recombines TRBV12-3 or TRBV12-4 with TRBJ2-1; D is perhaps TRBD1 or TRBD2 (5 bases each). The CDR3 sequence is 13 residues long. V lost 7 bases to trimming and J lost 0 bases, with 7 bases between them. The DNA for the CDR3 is TGTGCCAGCACTGGGGGCTCCTACAATGAGCAGTTCTTC. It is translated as CASTGGSYNEQFF.

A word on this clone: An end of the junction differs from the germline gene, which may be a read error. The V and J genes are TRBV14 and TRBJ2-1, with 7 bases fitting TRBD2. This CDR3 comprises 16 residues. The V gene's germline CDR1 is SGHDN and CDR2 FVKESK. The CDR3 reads CAISPRGGAISNEQFF. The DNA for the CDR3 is TGTGCCATCAGCCCACGGGGAGGGGCCATTTCCAATGAGCAGTTCTTC.

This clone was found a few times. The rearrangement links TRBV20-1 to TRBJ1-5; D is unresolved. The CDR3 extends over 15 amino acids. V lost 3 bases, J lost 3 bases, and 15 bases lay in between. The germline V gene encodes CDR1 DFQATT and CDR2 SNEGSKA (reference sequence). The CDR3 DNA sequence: TGCAGTGCTAGGACGCGTTGGGCTATCAATCAGCCCCAGCATTTT. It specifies CSARTRWAINQPQHF.

The CDR3 bases are TGTGCCAGCAACGACAGGGGGCGAGTAGGCAAGCAGTACTTC. It is translated as CASNDRGRVGKQYF. This chain uses TRBV6-1 with TRBJ2-7; 10 bases fit TRBD1. V shed 7 bases and J 8 bases; nucleotides not matched to a gene: 11. This CDR3 has 14 residues. Germline V gene lookup returns CDR1 MNHNS and CDR2 SASEGT.

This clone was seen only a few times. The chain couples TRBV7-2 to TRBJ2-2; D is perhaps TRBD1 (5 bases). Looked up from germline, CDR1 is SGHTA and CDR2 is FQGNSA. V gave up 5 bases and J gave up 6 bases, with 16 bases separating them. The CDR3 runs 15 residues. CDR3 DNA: TGTGCCAGCAGCAAACCGTTAGGGGTGTCCGGGGAGCTGTTTTTT. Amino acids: CASSKPLGVSGELFF. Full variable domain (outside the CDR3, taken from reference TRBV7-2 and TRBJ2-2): GAGVSQSPSNKVTEKGKDVELRCDPISGHTALYWYRQSLGQGLEFLIYFQGNSAPDKSGLPSDRFSAERTGGSVSTLTIQRTQQEDSAVYLCASSKPLGVSGELFFGEGSRLTVL.

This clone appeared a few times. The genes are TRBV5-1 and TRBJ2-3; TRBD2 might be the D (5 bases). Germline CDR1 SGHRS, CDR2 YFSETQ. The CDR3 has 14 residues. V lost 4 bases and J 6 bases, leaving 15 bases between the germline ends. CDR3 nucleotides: TGCGCCAGCAGCCCACAAGCGGACTGGGATACGCAGTATTTT. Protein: CASSPQADWDTQYF.

The CDR3 reads CASSFPGRNTEAFF. The CDR3 DNA follows: TGTGCCAGCAGTTTCCCGGGACGGAACACTGAAGCTTTCTTT. The chain couples TRBV6-2 or TRBV6-3 to TRBJ1-1; possible D gene TRBD1, 5 bases. Per the germline V gene, CDR1 is MNHEY and CDR2 is SVGEGT. Between the trimmed V and J ends, which lost 4 bases and 1 base, there was a span of 10 bases. The CDR3 runs 14 residues.

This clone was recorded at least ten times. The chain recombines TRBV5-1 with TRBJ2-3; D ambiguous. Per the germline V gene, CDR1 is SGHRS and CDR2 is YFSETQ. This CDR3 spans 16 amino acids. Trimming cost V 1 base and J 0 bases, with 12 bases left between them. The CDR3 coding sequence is TGCGCCAGCAGCTTGCGTGGAATAACTAGCACAGATACGCAGTATTTT. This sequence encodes CASSLRGITSTDTQYF.

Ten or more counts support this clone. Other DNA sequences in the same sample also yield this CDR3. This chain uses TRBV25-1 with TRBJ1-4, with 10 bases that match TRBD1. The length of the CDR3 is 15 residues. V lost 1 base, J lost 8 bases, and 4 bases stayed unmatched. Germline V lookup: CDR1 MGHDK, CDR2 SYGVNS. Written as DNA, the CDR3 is TGTGCCAGCAGTGAATCCGGGACAGGGGCGGAAAAACTGTTTTTT. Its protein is CASSESGTGAEKLFF.

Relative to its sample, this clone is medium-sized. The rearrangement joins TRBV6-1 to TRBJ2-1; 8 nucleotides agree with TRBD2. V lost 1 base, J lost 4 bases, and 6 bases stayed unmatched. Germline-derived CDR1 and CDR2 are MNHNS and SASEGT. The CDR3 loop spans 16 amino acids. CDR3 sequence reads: CASSEGEGLGYNEQFF. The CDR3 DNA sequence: TGTGCCAGCAGTGAAGGTGAGGGACTAGGTTACAATGAGCAGTTCTTC.

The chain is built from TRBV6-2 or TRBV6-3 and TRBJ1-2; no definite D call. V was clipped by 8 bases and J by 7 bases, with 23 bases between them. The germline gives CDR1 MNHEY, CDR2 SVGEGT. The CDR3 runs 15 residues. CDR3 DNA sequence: TGTGCCAGCGTGCACCCGACAATCGGTTTGAGTGGCTACACCTTC. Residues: CASVHPTIGLSGYTF.

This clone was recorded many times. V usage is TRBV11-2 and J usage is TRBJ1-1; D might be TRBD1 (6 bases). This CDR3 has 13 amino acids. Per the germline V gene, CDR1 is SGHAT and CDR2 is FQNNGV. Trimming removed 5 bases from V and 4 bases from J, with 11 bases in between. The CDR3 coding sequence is TGTGCCAGCAGCGCTGGACAGAGCACTGAAGCTTTCTTT. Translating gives CASSAGQSTEAFF.

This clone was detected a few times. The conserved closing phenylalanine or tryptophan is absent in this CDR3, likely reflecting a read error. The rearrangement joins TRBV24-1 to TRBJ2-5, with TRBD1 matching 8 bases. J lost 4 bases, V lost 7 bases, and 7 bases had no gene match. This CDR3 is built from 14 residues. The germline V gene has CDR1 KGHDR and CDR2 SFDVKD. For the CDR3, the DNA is TGTGCCACCAGCGCCCCGACAGGGGTAGAGACCCAGTACCTC. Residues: CATSAPTGVETQYL.

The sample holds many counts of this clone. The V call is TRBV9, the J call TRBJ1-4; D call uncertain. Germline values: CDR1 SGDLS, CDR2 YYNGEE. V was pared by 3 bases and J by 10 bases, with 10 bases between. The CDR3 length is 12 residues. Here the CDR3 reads CASSGKEAKLFF. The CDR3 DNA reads TGTGCCAGCAGCGGGAAAGAAGCAAAACTGTTTTTT.

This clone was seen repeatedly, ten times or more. This CDR3 reads CASSVGGTDTQYF. CDR3 coding DNA: TGTGCCAGCAGTGTGGGGGGCACAGATACGCAGTATTTT. This chain connects TRBV6-4 to TRBJ2-3, with D perhaps matching TRBD1 or TRBD2 (5 bases each). This CDR3 comprises 13 residues. Trimming took off 4 bases at V and 1 base at J, with 6 bases between the two ends. CDR1 is MRHNA, CDR2 SNTAGT, per germline.

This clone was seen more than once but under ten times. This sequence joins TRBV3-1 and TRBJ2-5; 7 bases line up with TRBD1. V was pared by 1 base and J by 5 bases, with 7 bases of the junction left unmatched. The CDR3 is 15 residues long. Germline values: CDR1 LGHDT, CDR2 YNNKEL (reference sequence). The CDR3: CASSQGGGGLETQYF. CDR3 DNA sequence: TGTGCCAGCAGCCAAGGAGGGGGCGGTTTGGAGACCCAGTACTTC.

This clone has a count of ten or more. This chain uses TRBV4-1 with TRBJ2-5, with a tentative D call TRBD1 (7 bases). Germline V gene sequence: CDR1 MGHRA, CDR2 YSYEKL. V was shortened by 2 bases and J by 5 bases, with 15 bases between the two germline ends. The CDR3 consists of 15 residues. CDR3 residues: CASSQTGAGRETQYF. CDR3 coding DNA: TGCGCCAGCAGCCAAACAGGGGCGGGGAGGGAGACCCAGTACTTC.